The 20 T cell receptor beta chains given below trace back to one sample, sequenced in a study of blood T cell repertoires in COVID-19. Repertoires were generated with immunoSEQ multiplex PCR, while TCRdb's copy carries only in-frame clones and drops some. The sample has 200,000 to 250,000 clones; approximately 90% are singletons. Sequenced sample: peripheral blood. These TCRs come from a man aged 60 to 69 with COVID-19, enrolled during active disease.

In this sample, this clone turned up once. The CDR3 DNA sequence: TGTGCCAGTAGTAAACGATCTTTGGACAGACCGAATTTCCAAGAGACCCAGTACTTC. It is translated as CASSKRSLDRPNFQETQYF. The chain links TRBV19 to TRBJ2-5; D might be TRBD1 (6 bases). The CDR3 has 19 residues. Germline CDR1 and CDR2: LNHDA and SQIVND (reference sequence). The ends were cut back, 4 bases at V and 1 base at J, with 25 bases in the middle. Full variable domain (rest looked up from reference TRBV19 and TRBJ2-5): DGGITQSPKYLFRKEGQNVTLSCEQNLNHDAMYWYRQDPGQGLRLIYYSQIVNDFQKGDIAEGYSVSREKKESFPLTVTSAQKNPTAFYLCASSKRSLDRPNFQETQYFGPGTRLLVL.

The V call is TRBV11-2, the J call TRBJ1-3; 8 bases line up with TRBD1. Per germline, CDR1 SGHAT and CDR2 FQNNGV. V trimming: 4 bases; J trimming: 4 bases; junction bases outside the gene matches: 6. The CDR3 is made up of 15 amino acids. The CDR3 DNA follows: TGTGCCAGCAGCTACTCGACAGGGGCCGGAAACACCATATATTTT. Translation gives CASSYSTGAGNTIYF.

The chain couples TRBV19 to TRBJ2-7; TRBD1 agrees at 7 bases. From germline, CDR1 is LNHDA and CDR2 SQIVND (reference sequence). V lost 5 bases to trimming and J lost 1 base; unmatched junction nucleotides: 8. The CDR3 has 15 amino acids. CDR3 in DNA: TGTGCCAGTAGTCTAACAGGGGTCTTATCCTACGAGCAGTACTTC. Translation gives CASSLTGVLSYEQYF.

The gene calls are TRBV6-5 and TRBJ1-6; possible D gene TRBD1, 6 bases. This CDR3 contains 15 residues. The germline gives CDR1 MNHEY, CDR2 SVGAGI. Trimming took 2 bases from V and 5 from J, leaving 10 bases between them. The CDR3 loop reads CASSYRQGHNSPLHF. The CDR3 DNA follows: TGTGCCAGCAGTTACAGGCAGGGGCATAATTCACCCCTCCACTTT.

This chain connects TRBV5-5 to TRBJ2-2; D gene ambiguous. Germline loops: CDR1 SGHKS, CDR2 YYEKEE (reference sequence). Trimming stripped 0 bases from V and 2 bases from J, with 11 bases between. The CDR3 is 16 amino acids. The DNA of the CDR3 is TGTGCCAGCAGCTTGGTCCTGGGCTCAAACACCGGGGAGCTGTTTTTT. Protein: CASSLVLGSNTGELFF.

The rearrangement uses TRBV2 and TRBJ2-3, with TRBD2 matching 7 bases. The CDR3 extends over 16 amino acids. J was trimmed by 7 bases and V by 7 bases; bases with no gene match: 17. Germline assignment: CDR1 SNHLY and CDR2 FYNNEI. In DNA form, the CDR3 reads TGTGCCAGCACACGACCGGGGAAGCGGGAAGTGCATACGCAGTATTTT. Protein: CASTRPGKREVHTQYF.

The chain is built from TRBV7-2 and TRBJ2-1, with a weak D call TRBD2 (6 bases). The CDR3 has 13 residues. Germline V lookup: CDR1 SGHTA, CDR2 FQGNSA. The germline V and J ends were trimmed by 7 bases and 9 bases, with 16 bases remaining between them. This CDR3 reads CASTETSGGEQFF. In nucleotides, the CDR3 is TGTGCCAGCACCGAGACTAGTGGGGGTGAGCAGTTCTTC.

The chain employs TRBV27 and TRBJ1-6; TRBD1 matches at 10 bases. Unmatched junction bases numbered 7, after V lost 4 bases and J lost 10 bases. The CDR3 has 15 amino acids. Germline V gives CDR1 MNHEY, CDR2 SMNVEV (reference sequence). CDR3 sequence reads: CASSSPGQGQSPLHF. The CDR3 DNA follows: TGTGCCAGCAGTTCCCCGGGACAGGGGCAATCACCCCTCCACTTT.

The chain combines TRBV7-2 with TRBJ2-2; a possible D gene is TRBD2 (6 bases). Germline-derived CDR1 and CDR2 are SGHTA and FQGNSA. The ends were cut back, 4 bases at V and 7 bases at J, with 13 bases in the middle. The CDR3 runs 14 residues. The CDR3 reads CASSSPTSFGELFF. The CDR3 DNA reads TGTGCCAGCAGCTCCCCGACTAGTTTCGGGGAGCTGTTTTTT.

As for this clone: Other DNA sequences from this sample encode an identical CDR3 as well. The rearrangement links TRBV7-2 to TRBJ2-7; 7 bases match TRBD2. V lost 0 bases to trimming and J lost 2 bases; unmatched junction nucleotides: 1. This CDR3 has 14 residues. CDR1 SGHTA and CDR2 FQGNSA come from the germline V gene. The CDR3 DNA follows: TGTGCCAGCAGCTTAGCGGGGGGGGCCTACGAGCAGTACTTC. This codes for CASSLAGGAYEQYF.

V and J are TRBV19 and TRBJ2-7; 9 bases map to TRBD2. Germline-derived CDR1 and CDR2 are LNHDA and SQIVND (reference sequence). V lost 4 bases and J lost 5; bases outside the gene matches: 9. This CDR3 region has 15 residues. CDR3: CASSNYGTSIDEQYF. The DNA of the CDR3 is TGTGCCAGTAGTAATTACGGGACTAGCATCGACGAGCAGTACTTC.

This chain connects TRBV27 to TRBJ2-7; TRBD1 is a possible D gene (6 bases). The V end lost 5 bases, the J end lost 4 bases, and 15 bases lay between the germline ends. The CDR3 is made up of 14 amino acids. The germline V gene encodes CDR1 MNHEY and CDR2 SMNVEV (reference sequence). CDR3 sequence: CASSPTSGVYEQYF. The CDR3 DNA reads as TGTGCCAGCAGTCCAACATCAGGGGTTTACGAGCAGTACTTC.

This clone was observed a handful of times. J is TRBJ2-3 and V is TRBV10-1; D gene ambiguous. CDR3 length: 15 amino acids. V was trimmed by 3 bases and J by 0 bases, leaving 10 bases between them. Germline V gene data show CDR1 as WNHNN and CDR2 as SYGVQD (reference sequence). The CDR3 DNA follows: TGCGCCAGCAGTGAAAGCTCCCCTAGCACAGATACGCAGTATTTT. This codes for CASSESSPSTDTQYF.

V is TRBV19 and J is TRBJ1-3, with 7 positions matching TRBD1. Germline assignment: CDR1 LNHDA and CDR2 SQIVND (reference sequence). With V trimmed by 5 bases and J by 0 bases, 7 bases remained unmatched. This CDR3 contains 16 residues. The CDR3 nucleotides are TGTGCCAGTAGTGCGGGACAGTTCCACTCTGGAAACACCATATATTTT. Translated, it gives CASSAGQFHSGNTIYF.

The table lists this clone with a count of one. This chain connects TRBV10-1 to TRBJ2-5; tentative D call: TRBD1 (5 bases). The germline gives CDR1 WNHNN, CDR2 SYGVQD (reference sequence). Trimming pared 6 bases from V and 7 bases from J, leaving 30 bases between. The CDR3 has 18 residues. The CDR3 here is CASSPQGHSIDTRRTQYF. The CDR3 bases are TGCGCCAGCAGCCCCCAAGGACACTCGATAGATACAAGACGGACCCAGTACTTC.

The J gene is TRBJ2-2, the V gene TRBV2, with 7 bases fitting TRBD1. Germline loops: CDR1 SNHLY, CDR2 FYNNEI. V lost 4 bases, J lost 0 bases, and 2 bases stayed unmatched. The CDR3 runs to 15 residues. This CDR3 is CASSVGGSNTGELFF. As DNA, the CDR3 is TGTGCCAGCAGTGTAGGGGGCTCGAACACCGGGGAGCTGTTTTTT.

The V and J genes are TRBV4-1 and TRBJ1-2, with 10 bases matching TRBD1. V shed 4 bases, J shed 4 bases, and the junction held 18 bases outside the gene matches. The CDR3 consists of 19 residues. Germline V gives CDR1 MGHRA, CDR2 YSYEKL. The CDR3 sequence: CASSRARLDLGTGVYGYTF. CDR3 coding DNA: TGCGCCAGCAGCCGCGCGCGTCTGGATCTCGGGACAGGGGTCTATGGCTACACCTTC.

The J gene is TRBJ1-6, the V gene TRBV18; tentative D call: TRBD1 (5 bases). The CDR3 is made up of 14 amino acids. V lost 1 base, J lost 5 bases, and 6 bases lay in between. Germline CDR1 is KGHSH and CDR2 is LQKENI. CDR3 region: CASSPLGDNSPLHF. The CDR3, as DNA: TGTGCCAGCTCACCACTAGGGGATAATTCACCCCTCCACTTT.

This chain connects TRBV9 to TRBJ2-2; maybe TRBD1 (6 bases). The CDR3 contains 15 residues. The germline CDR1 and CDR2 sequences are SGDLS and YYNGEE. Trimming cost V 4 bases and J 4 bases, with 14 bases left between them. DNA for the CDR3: TGTGCCAGCAGCACCCGAGCAGGGGTCACCGGGGAGCTGTTTTTT. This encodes CASSTRAGVTGELFF.

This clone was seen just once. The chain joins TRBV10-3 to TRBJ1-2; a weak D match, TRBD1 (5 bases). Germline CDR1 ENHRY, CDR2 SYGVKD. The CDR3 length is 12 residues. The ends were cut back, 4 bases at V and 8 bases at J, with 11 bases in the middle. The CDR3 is CAISVGGDGYTF. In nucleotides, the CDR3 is TGTGCCATCAGTGTCGGGGGGGACGGCTACACCTTC.